These T cell receptor beta chains were read from a single sample in a study of shared clonotypes between healthy human individuals. TCRdb's table, derived via immunoSEQ multiplex PCR, lists solely in-frame clones and lacks some. The table shows under 2,000,000 clones, with less than 95% occurring only once. Sequencing was carried out using naive CD8+ T cells sorted from blood. All receptors derive from a man aged 18 to 30 in good health. Each CDR3 is given with its conserved first and last residue. Each record gives: V gene, CDR3 protein.

V: TRBV5-5; CDR3: CASSLDLSDTQYF
V: TRBV9; CDR3: CASSVGGLAKDTQYF
V: TRBV7-9; CDR3: CASSGGLKETQYF
V: TRBV7-6; CDR3: CASSLSGMNTEAFF
V: TRBV7-2; CDR3: CASSKTGQGAGTEAFF
V: TRBV28; CDR3: CASSQQGYEQYF
V: TRBV10-3; CDR3: CAITSGRGTQYF
V: TRBV9; CDR3: CASSGDGTPGHEQYF
V: TRBV7-9; CDR3: CASSSSGTGMDEQFF
V: TRBV5-6; CDR3: CASSGRGDALFF
V: TRBV5-1; CDR3: CASSQRHPGGVGYTGELFF